This record concerns one T cell receptor (beta chain) sequence. Its specificity is not known. Germline lookup yields CDR1 MDHEN and CDR2 SYDVKM. V lost 6 bases and J lost 12, with 15 bases in between. The CDR3 contains 11 residues. The data originate from a study of cytomegalovirus exposure and HLA in healthy donors. Study-wide results and limits: Most likely, a cluster of highly shared sequence variants arose as a sequencing artifact.

PCR amplification relied on 60 Vbeta primers (plus 13 Jbeta primers). Per the original methods: Later work found tens of millions of unique TCR beta chains, with 9 million to 13 million shared. TCRdb's copy holds only in-frame clones and misses some; the assay was immunoSEQ multiplex PCR. That table is the source of V, J and clone size, and D and trimming were worked out from the DNA. The profile shows under 200,000 clones, approximately 80% of them singletons. The sequence was obtained from a man aged 40-49 years in good health and CMV-seropositive. The sample taken for sequencing was PBMCs. This sequence joins TRBV28 and TRBJ2-7, with D possibly matching TRBD2 (6 bases). CDR3 amino acids: CASSGSTYRYF. The DNA for the CDR3 is TGTGCCAGCAGCGGGAGTACGTACCGGTACTTC.